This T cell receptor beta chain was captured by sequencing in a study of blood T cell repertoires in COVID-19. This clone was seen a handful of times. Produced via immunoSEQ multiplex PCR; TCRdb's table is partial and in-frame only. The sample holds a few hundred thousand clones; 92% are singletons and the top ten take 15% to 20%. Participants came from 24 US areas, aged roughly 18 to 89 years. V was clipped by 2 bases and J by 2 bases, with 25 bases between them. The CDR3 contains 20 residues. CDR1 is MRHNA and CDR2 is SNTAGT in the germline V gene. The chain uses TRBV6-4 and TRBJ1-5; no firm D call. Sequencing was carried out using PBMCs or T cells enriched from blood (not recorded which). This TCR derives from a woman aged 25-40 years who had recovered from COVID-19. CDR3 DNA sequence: TGTGCCAGCAGTGACAGAGACGGGTCTTTATACCGGAGGGGCAATCAGCCCCAGCATTTT. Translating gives CASSDRDGSLYRRGNQPQHF.